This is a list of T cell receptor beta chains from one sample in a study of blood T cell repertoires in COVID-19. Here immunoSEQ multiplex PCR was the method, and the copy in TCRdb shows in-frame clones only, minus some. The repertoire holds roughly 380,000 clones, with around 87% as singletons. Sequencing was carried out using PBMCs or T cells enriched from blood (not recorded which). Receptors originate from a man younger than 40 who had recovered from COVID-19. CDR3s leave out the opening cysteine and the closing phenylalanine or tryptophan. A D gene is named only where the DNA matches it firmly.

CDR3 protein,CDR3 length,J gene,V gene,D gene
ATSRGLPETYGYT,13,TRBJ1-2,TRBV15,.
ASGGVIRLGGTSSSATNEKLF,21,TRBJ1-4,TRBV27,.
ASSLSGGLTSTNYGYT,16,TRBJ1-2,TRBV7-9,.
ASSYSDSRGRANYGYT,16,TRBJ1-2,TRBV27,TRBD1
ASSDWEGETQY,11,TRBJ2-5,TRBV2,TRBD2
AISERDRSSGNTIY,14,TRBJ1-3,TRBV10-3,.
SVEIAGGSDTQY,12,TRBJ2-3,TRBV29-1,TRBD2
ASSFARDSQPSYGYT,15,TRBJ1-2,TRBV5-4,TRBD1
ASSRTGIANYGYT,13,TRBJ1-2,TRBV4-1,.
ASRARGKDGYT,11,TRBJ1-2,TRBV2,TRBD1
SVEHRGITDTQY,12,TRBJ2-3,TRBV29-1,TRBD1
ASSLRQITGSKYDYGYT,17,TRBJ1-2,TRBV7-9,.
SVDTKLGREGSGYT,14,TRBJ1-2,TRBV29-1,.
ASSTTSGRAVYGYT,14,TRBJ1-2,TRBV19,.
ASSLVGDSNSPLH,13,TRBJ1-6,TRBV7-9,TRBD1
ASSWLQGGDAF,11,TRBJ1-1,TRBV12-3/TRBV12-4,.
ASTPSNRATDTQY,13,TRBJ2-3,TRBV7-9,.
ASSRSPGQKTYEQY,14,TRBJ2-7,TRBV4-1,.
ASSTGGEQY,9,TRBJ2-7,TRBV5-8,.
ASSGADTQY,9,TRBJ2-3,TRBV9,.
ASSFGTAQQGQY,12,TRBJ2-4,TRBV5-1,TRBD1
ASRQQGSGGYT,11,TRBJ1-2,TRBV6-5,TRBD1
ASSDDRGGNYGYT,13,TRBJ1-2,TRBV25-1,TRBD1
ASSPDSYEQY,10,TRBJ2-7,TRBV4-1,.
ASSRQDRGLEPQH,13,TRBJ1-5,TRBV7-2,TRBD1
ASKRGLSEKLF,11,TRBJ1-4,TRBV12-3/TRBV12-4,.
ASSLGQSSNQPQH,13,TRBJ1-5,TRBV18,TRBD1
ASSLETNNQPQH,12,TRBJ1-5,TRBV7-6,.
ASRERGPTDTQY,12,TRBJ2-3,TRBV2,TRBD2
ASSSIGTGGGEAF,13,TRBJ1-1,TRBV5-6,TRBD1
ASSQDPRAPTQY,12,TRBJ2-3,TRBV4-1,.
ASSPRTGGQETQY,13,TRBJ2-5,TRBV19,TRBD1
ASSSRVSRANATGRHYGYT,19,TRBJ1-2,TRBV18,.
ASSHNGEVPEAF,12,TRBJ1-1,TRBV19,.
ASSLQTNTEAF,11,TRBJ1-1,TRBV7-9,.
ASKTGGRVLGELF,13,TRBJ2-2,TRBV19,TRBD1
ASTQAGIETQY,11,TRBJ2-5,TRBV6-5,.
AISESSLDREPPPNQPQH,18,TRBJ1-5,TRBV10-3,TRBD1
ASSPAGGQDTGELF,14,TRBJ2-2,TRBV7-3,TRBD2
ASSGTGYGYT,10,TRBJ1-2,TRBV19,TRBD1
ASSDPGQGLTEAF,13,TRBJ1-1,TRBV19,TRBD1